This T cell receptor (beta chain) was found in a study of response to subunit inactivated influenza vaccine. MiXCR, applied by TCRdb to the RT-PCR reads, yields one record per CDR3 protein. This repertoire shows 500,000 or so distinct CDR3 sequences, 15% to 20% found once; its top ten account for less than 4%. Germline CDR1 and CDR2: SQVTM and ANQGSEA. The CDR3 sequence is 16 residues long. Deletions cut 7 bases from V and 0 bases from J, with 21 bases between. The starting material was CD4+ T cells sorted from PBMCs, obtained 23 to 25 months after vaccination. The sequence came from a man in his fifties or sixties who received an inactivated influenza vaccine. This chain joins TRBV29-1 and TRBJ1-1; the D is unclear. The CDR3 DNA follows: TGCAGCGCCCACTTTGTGGACCGAAGATTGAACACTGAAGCTTTCTTT. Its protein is CSAHFVDRRLNTEAFF.